This T cell receptor (beta chain) was captured by sequencing in a study of cytomegalovirus exposure and HLA in healthy donors. Study background: Early release data held 75 million to 90 million unique TCRs from HLA-typed donors. Out of fewer than 500 genotyped donors, about 81% belonged to the Caucasian-associated ancestry cluster.

Study-wide results and caveats: The productive fraction for most TCR beta V segments was about 90% or about 30% in an earlier analysis.

Note on this clone: Its antigen is as yet unknown.

Germline V gene lookup returns CDR1 MNHEY and CDR2 SVGAGI. There are 15 residues in the CDR3. Trimming pared 5 bases from V and 1 base from J, leaving 14 bases between. Primers: 60 Vbeta forward and 13 Jbeta reverse. Profiling relied on immunoSEQ multiplex PCR, and the TCRdb table lists in-frame clones only, not all of them. The profile shows 150,000 to 200,000 clones, nearly 80% of them singletons. In nominal health when sampled, donors likely had unrecorded immune exposures nonetheless. Sequenced sample: PBMCs. This chain links TRBV6-5 with TRBJ1-1, with D perhaps TRBD1 (5 bases). This sequence originates from a man aged 50 or older in good health and CMV-seropositive. The CDR3 region has the DNA TGTGCCAGCAGTCCCCGGGGGTGGGAGAACACTGAAGCTTTCTTT. Its protein is CASSPRGWENTEAFF.